Below, one TCR beta chain is given with its context. Antigen: not known. Sequencing used immunoSEQ multiplex PCR; TCRdb keeps in-frame clones, though not all of them. The table records over 85,000 clones, roughly 83% of them present only once. This CDR3 is 16 amino acids long. Trimming took 3 bases from V and 3 from J, leaving 15 bases between them. Germline CDR1 is MRHNA and CDR2 is SNTAGT. The record originates from a study of T cell responses to AZD1222 COVID-19 vaccine. General observations from the study: The donor group comprised mostly white British people and more females; the analysis possibly underestimated clonal diversity.

The specimen was peripheral blood, collected on day 0 of AZD1222 vaccination. The chain employs TRBV6-4 and TRBJ2-1; D might be TRBD2 (5 bases). The sequence was collected from an adult in good health. CDR3 sequence (DNA): TGTGCCAGCAGTGATCGGGTGGGAGCTGGCTACAATGAGCAGTTCTTC. Protein sequence: CASSDRVGAGYNEQFF.